The source of this TCR beta chain is a study of cytomegalovirus exposure and HLA in healthy donors. Although they were nominally healthy when sampled, donors likely had unrecorded immune exposures. Comments on this clone: The antigen remains undetermined.

It was with 60 Vbeta and 13 Jbeta primers that the PCR ran. Using immunoSEQ multiplex PCR, the repertoire was profiled, and TCRdb retains in-frame clones only, with some absent. This sample has roughly 180,000 clones, with about four fifths found just once. V gave up 2 bases and J gave up 6 bases, with 13 bases separating them. Looked up from germline, CDR1 is SGHAT and CDR2 is FQNNGV. The CDR3 spans 14 residues. Study results and caveats: The authors later linked a missense DCLRE1C variant to TCR beta V- and J-gene trimming. Analyses of presence/absence relied on an assumption of roughly uniform sequencing depth across donors. Sequence variants that were highly shared formed a cluster that was likely a sequencing artifact.

The sample was PBMCs. The chain joins TRBV11-2 to TRBJ1-2, with D perhaps TRBD1 (5 bases). The sequence was collected from a girl between 5 and 17 years old in good health and CMV-seropositive. The CDR3 here is CASSLMGQVDGYTF. CDR3 sequence (DNA): TGTGCCAGCAGCTTAATGGGGCAGGTTGATGGCTACACCTTC.